The clone carrying this T cell receptor beta chain has a count of ten or more. The data were taken from a study of shared clonotypes between healthy human individuals. Germline CDR1 is SGDLS and CDR2 is YYNGEE. V lost 3 bases and J lost 2; bases outside the gene matches: 7. This CDR3 is 16 amino acids long. The assay was immunoSEQ multiplex PCR, and TCRdb's table has in-frame clones only and misses some. The sample consists of some 690,000 clones, about nine tenths of them appearing once. The material sequenced was memory CD8+ T cells from PBMCs. Subset of the sample: CD45RO+ cells pooled with CCR7-negative TemRA cells. The receptor comes from a man aged 18 to 29 in good health. Some clones in this sample may be carry-over from other donors' samples. The chain uses TRBV9 and TRBJ2-7; 11 bases map to TRBD2. DNA for the CDR3: TGTGCCAGCAGCGCCAGACTAGCGGGAAGCCCCTACGAGCAGTACTTC. Its protein is CASSARLAGSPYEQYF.